The entry below describes one T cell receptor (beta chain). What it binds is unknown. The data stem from a study of tumor and adjacent non-tumor tissue in lung cancer. As for the study in general: There were 12 adenocarcinoma, a couple of squamous cell carcinoma and 1 small cell lung cancer cases. Samples averaged roughly 4.2 million productive TCRbeta reads each. Study results and limitations: Normal lung showed higher cumulative top 100 clone frequency than tumor. Compared with tumor, normal lung showed significantly lower TCR diversity.

The germline gives CDR1 MDHEN, CDR2 SYDVKM. There are 13 residues in the CDR3. A modified ARM-PCR protocol with three rounds of nested PCR amplified TCRbeta. Using its own MiXCR run on the multiplex PCR reads, TCRdb lists one record per CDR3 protein. The sample contains tens of thousands of distinct CDR3 sequences, approximately 71% of which appear only once. This sample's RNA came from whole unsorted tissue. The chain recombines TRBV28 with TRBJ2-7; TRBD2 aligns across 7 bases. Material: lung tumor tissue. This sequence was found in a woman between 65 and 79 years old with non-small cell lung cancer. The CDR3 protein is CASGLGRGWEQYV. The CDR3, as DNA: TGTGCCAGCGGTTTAGGGAGGGGATGGGAGCAGTACGTC.